A selection of T cell receptor beta chains follows, all from one sample in a study of Ad26.COV2.S vaccination and SARS-CoV-2 variants. The table came from immunoSEQ multiplex PCR; TCRdb's copy has only in-frame clones and leaves some out. This table has 360,000 or so clones, about 91% appearing once. The source material was peripheral blood, sampled in a trial of Ad26.COV2.S vaccine versus placebo. These receptors were collected from a person between 18 and 59 years old who received the Ad26.COV2.S COVID-19 vaccine or a placebo. Both conserved end residues are part of each CDR3. The order of the fields is J gene, V gene, D gene, clone size, CDR3 protein, CDR3 DNA. A D gene is named only where the DNA matches it firmly. The size of a clone is reported for some rows only, either as once, few or many, or as a class for expanded clones.

J: TRBJ2-3
V: TRBV7-2
D: NA
size: NA
CDR3: CASSFSGTGADTQYF
DNA: TGTGCCAGCAGCTTCAGTGGGACTGGCGCAGATACGCAGTATTTT

J: TRBJ1-5
V: TRBV28
D: TRBD1
size: NA
CDR3: CASSLWTGQGSNQPQHF
DNA: TGTGCCAGCAGTTTATGGACGGGACAGGGAAGCAATCAGCCCCAGCATTTT

J: TRBJ2-3
V: TRBV9
D: TRBD1
size: NA
CDR3: CASSVEGATTTDTQYF
DNA: TGTGCCAGCAGCGTAGAGGGGGCGACCACCACAGATACGCAGTATTTT

J: TRBJ2-1
V: TRBV27
D: TRBD2
size: once
CDR3: CASSRLAGGYYNEQFF
DNA: TGTGCCAGCTCCCGACTAGCGGGAGGATACTACAATGAGCAGTTCTTC

J: TRBJ2-3
V: TRBV6-4
D: NA
size: NA
CDR3: CASSDSRGTDTQYF
DNA: TGTGCCAGCAGTGACTCGAGGGGCACAGATACGCAGTATTTT

J: TRBJ2-1
V: TRBV7-2
D: TRBD1
size: once
CDR3: CASSFGTGYNEQFF
DNA: TGTGCCAGCAGCTTTGGGACAGGGTACAATGAGCAGTTCTTC

J: TRBJ2-7
V: TRBV12-5
D: NA
size: NA
CDR3: CASRGTSSYEQYF
DNA: TGTGCTAGTCGAGGGACCAGCTCCTACGAGCAGTACTTC

J: TRBJ1-6
V: TRBV5-5
D: NA
size: NA
CDR3: CASSLRGLNSPLHF
DNA: TGTGCCAGCAGCTTGCGGGGGCTTAATTCACCCCTCCACTTT

J: TRBJ2-5
V: TRBV6-1
D: NA
size: NA
CDR3: CASSEAWAGYETQYF
DNA: TGTGCCAGCAGTGAAGCGTGGGCAGGGTACGAGACCCAGTACTTC

J: TRBJ2-7
V: TRBV5-5
D: TRBD2
size: NA
CDR3: CASSSGSGATSGSKLQYF
DNA: TGTGCCAGCAGCTCTGGCTCGGGGGCAACGAGCGGGAGTAAGTTGCAGTACTTC

J: TRBJ2-2
V: TRBV7-3
D: NA
size: NA
CDR3: CASSNSGGELFF
DNA: TGTGCCAGCAGTAACAGCGGCGGGGAGCTGTTTTTT

J: TRBJ2-5
V: TRBV20-1
D: NA
size: NA
CDR3: CSSGGETQYF
DNA: TGCAGTAGCGGAGGGGAGACCCAGTACTTC

J: TRBJ2-5
V: TRBV30
D: NA
size: NA
CDR3: CAQIPVEQETQYF
DNA: TGTGCCCAAATCCCAGTGGAACAAGAGACCCAGTACTTC

J: TRBJ2-2
V: TRBV12-3/TRBV12-4
D: TRBD2
size: once
CDR3: CASRPGLGGELFF
DNA: TGTGCCAGCAGACCAGGACTAGGCGGGGAGCTGTTTTTT

J: TRBJ1-3
V: TRBV7-9
D: NA
size: NA
CDR3: CASSKTAPENTIYF
DNA: TGTGCCAGCAGCAAGACAGCGCCAGAAAACACCATATATTTT

J: TRBJ1-2
V: TRBV6-5
D: TRBD1
size: once
CDR3: CASSYTGQGYGYTF
DNA: TGTGCCAGCAGTTACACGGGACAGGGGTATGGCTACACCTTC

J: TRBJ1-6
V: TRBV27
D: NA
size: NA
CDR3: CASSPGEIDSSYNSPLHF
DNA: TGTGCCAGCAGCCCCGGGGAAATAGATAGCTCCTATAATTCACCCCTCCACTTT

J: TRBJ2-1
V: TRBV6-2/TRBV6-3
D: TRBD1
size: NA
CDR3: CASSKGDRAYNEQFF
DNA: TGTGCCAGCAGCAAGGGGGACAGGGCCTACAATGAGCAGTTCTTC

J: TRBJ1-1
V: TRBV23-1
D: NA
size: NA
CDR3: CAPQTAPNTEAFF
DNA: TGCGCCCCTCAAACGGCCCCGAACACTGAAGCTTTCTTT

J: TRBJ2-7
V: TRBV6-2/TRBV6-3
D: NA
size: NA
CDR3: CASSYQVPPEQYF
DNA: TGTGCCAGCAGTTACCAGGTTCCTCCCGAGCAGTACTTC

J: TRBJ2-7
V: TRBV6-2/TRBV6-3
D: NA
size: NA
CDR3: CASSYEVRNPYEQYF
DNA: TGTGCCAGCAGTTACGAGGTCAGGAATCCCTACGAGCAGTACTTC

J: TRBJ2-5
V: TRBV15
D: TRBD1
size: NA
CDR3: CATSLDRGRETQYF
DNA: TGTGCCACCAGCTTAGACAGGGGTCGGGAGACCCAGTACTTC

J: TRBJ2-3
V: TRBV20-1
D: TRBD2
size: NA
CDR3: CSASLGSGRATSTDTQYF
DNA: TGCAGTGCAAGTCTGGGGTCCGGGAGGGCCACTAGCACAGATACGCAGTATTTT

J: TRBJ2-3
V: TRBV24-1
D: NA
size: once
CDR3: CASRGGLSTDTQYF
DNA: TGTGCCAGTCGAGGGGGATTATCCACAGATACGCAGTATTTT

J: TRBJ2-7
V: TRBV28
D: NA
size: NA
CDR3: CASSETYEQYF
DNA: TGTGCCAGCAGCGAGACCTACGAGCAGTACTTC

J: TRBJ2-1
V: TRBV28
D: NA
size: NA
CDR3: CAAGRTATKDEQFF
DNA: TGTGCCGCGGGGCGGACAGCTACCAAGGATGAGCAGTTCTTC

J: TRBJ2-1
V: TRBV6-1
D: NA
size: NA
CDR3: CASSEAVGGNEQFF
DNA: TGTGCCAGCAGTGAAGCTGTGGGGGGCAATGAGCAGTTCTTC